This T cell receptor (beta chain) stems from a study of radiation and T cells in renal cell carcinoma. Study-level information: Nephrectomy followed 15 Gy stereotactic body radiation by 4 weeks.

Using immunoSEQ multiplex PCR, the repertoire was profiled, and TCRdb retains in-frame clones only, with some absent. The repertoire holds under 150,000 clones, with approximately 80% as singletons. Noted time point: blood 2 weeks post-SBRT. Treatment indicated: 15 Gy SBRT to primary tumor, nephrectomy 4 weeks later. General study points: Baseline intratumoral clonotype presence is unknown without pretreatment biopsies. Top tumor clonotypes rose in blood 2 weeks post-radiation, then contracted.

CDR1 LNHNV and CDR2 YYDKDF come from the germline V gene (reference sequence). The V gene lost 1 base and the J gene lost 3 bases, with 9 bases spanning the gap. The CDR3 is made up of 14 amino acids. This clone has more than one count but fewer than ten. The antigen remains undetermined. The material sequenced was blood, taken from a patient whose treatment included radiotherapy and nephrectomy. The chain has TRBV15 and TRBJ1-1; D remains unclear. The source is a woman aged 55-70 years with renal cell carcinoma. CDR3 sequence (DNA): TGTGCCACCAGCAGAGTACGTGAGCACACTGAAGCTTTCTTT. Translation: CATSRVREHTEAFF.